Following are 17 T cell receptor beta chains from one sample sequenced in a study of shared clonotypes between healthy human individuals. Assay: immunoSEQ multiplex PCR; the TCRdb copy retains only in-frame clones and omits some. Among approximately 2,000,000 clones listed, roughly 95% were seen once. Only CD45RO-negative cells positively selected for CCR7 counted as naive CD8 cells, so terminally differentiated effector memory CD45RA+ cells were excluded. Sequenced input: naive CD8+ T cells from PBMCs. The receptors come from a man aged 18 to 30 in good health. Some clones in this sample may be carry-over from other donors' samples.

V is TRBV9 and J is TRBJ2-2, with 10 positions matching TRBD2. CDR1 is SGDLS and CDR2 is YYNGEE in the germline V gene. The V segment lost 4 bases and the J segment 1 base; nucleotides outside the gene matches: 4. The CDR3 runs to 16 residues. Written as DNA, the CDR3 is TGTGCCAGCAGCATGTCTAGCGGGAGGAACACCGGGGAGCTGTTTTTT. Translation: CASSMSSGRNTGELFF.

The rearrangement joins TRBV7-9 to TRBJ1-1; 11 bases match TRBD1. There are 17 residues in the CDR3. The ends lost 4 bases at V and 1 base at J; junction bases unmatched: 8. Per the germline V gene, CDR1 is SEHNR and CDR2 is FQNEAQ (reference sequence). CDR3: CASSSPPDRGPNTEAFF. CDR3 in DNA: TGTGCCAGCAGCTCCCCTCCGGACAGGGGGCCGAACACTGAAGCTTTCTTT.

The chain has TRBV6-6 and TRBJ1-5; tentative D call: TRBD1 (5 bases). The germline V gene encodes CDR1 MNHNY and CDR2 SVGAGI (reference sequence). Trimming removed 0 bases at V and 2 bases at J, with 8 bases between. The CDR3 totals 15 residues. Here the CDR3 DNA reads TGTGCCAGCAGTTACTCCACGGGGGGCAATCAGCCCCAGCATTTT. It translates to CASSYSTGGNQPQHF.

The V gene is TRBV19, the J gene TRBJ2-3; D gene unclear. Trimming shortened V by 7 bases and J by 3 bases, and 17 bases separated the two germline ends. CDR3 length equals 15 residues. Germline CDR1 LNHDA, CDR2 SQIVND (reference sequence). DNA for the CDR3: TGTGCCAGTACCGAGAGTAGGGCCCCAACAGATACGCAGTATTTT. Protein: CASTESRAPTDTQYF.

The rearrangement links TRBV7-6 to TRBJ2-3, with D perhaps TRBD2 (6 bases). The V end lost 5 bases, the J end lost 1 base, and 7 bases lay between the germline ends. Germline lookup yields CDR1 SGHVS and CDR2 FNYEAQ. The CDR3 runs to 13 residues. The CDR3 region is CASSPGGTDTQYF. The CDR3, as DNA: TGTGCCAGCAGCCCGGGGGGCACAGATACGCAGTATTTT.

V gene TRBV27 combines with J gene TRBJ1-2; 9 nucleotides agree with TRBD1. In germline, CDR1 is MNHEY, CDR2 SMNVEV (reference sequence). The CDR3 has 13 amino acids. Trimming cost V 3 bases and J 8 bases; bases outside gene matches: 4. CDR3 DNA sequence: TGTGCCAGCAGTTTCGGACAGGGGAGAGGCTACACCTTC. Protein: CASSFGQGRGYTF.

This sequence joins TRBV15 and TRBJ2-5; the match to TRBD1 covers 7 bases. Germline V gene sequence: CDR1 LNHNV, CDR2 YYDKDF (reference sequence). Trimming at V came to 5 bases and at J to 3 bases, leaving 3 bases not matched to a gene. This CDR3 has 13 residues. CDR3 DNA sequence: TGTGCCACCAGCGTTACAGGGGAAGAGACCCAGTACTTC. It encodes CATSVTGEETQYF.

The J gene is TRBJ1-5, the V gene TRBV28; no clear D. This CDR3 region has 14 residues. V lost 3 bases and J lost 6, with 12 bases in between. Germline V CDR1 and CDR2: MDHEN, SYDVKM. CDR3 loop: CASSFYEGGQPQHF. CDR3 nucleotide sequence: TGTGCCAGCAGTTTCTATGAGGGAGGTCAGCCCCAGCATTTT.

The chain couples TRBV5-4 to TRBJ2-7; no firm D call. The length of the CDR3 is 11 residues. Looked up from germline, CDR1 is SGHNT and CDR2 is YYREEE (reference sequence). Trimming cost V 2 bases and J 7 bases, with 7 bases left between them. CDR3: CASSFGIEQYF. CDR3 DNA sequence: TGTGCCAGCAGCTTTGGGATTGAGCAGTACTTC.

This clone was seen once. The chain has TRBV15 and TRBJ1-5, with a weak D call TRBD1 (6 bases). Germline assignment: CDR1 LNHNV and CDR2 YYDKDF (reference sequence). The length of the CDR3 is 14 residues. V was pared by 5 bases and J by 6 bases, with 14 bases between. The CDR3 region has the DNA TGTGCCACCAGCGGGGGGCAGGGCGCTCAGCCCCAGCATTTT. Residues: CATSGGQGAQPQHF. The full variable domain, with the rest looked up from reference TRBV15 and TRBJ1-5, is DAMVIQNPRYQVTQFGKPVTLSCSQTLNHNVMYWYQQKSSQAPKLLFHYYDKDFNNEADTPDNFQSRRPNTSFCFLDIRSPGLGDTAMYLCATSGGQGAQPQHFGDGTRLSIL.

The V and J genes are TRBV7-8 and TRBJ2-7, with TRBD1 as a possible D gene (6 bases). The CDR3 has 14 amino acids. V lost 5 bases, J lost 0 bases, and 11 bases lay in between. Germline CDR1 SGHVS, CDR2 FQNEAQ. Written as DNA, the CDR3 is TGTGCCAGCAGCCAAGTGACAGGCTCCTACGAGCAGTACTTC. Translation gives CASSQVTGSYEQYF.

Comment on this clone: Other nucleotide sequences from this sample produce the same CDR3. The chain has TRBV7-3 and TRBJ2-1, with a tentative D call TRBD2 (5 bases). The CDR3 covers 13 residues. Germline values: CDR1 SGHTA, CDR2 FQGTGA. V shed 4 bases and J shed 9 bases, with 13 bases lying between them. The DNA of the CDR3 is TGTGCCAGCAGCTCTACCCTAGCTGGTGAGCAGTTCTTC. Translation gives CASSSTLAGEQFF.

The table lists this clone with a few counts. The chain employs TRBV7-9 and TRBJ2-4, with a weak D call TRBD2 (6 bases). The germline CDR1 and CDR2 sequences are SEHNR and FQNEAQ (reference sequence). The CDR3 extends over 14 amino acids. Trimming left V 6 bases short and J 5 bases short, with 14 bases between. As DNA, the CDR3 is TGTGCCAGCAGGCCGGGCAGGGAGGAAAACATTCAGTACTTC. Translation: CASRPGREENIQYF.

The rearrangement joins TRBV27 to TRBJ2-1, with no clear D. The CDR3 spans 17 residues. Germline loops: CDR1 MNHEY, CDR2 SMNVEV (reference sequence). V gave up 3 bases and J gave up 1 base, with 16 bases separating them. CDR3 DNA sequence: TGTGCCAGCAGTTTTTGGCCAGTGGATGTGTCCTACAATGAGCAGTTCTTC. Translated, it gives CASSFWPVDVSYNEQFF.

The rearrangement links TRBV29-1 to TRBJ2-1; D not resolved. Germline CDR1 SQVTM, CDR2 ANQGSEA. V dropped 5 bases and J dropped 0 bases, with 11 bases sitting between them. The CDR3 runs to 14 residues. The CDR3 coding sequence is TGCAGCGTTCTAGGCTGGAGCTCCTACAATGAGCAGTTCTTC. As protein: CSVLGWSSYNEQFF.

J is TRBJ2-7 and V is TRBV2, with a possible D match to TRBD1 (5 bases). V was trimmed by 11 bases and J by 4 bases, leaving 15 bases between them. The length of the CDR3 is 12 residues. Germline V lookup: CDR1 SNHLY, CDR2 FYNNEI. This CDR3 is CASQGENYEQYF. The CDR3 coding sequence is TGTGCCTCCCAGGGCGAGAATTACGAGCAGTACTTC.

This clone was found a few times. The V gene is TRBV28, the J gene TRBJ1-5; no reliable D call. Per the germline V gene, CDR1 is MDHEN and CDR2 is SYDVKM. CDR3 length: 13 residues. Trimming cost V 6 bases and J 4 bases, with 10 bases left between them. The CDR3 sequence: CASRGRENQPQHF. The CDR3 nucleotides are TGTGCCAGCAGAGGACGGGAGAATCAGCCCCAGCATTTT.